This T cell receptor beta chain was obtained from a study of cytomegalovirus exposure and HLA in healthy donors. Study overall: Drawn from HLA-typed donors, about 85 million unique TCRs were held in an early data release. Findings and caveats of the study: With later analysis, a missense DCLRE1C variant became linked to TCR beta V- and J-gene trimming.

The PCR employed 60 Vbeta primers together with 13 Jbeta primers. TCRdb's table, derived via immunoSEQ multiplex PCR, lists solely in-frame clones and lacks some. The top ten hold 1.5% of the sample, which has roughly 170,000 clones, under 90% seen once. Remarks on this clone: Its specificity is not known.

Per germline, CDR1 SEHNR and CDR2 FQNEAQ (reference sequence). There are 14 residues in the CDR3. Trimming removed 3 bases at V and 5 bases at J, with 11 bases between. The donors comprised healthy bone marrow donors. Donors sampled were nominally healthy, though unrecorded immune exposures were likely. The receptor comes from a male donor in good health and CMV-seronegative. This chain links TRBV7-9 with TRBJ2-1; tentative D call: TRBD1 (6 bases). Sequenced sample: PBMCs. The CDR3 DNA reads TGTGCCAGCAGCTTGGAGACAGGCCACAATGAGCAGTTCTTC. Translated: CASSLETGHNEQFF.